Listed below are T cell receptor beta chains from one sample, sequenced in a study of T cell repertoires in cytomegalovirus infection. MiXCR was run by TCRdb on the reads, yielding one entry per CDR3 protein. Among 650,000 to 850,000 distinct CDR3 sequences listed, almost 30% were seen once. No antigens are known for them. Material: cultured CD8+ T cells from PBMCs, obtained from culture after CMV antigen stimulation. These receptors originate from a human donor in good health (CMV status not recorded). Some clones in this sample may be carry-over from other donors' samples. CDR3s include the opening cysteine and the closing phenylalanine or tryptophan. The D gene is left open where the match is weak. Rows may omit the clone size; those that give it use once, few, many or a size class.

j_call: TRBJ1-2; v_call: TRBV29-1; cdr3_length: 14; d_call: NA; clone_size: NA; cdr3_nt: TGCAGCGTTCAGGAGGAGGGAGAGGTCTATGGCTACACCTTC; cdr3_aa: CSVQEEGEVYGYTF
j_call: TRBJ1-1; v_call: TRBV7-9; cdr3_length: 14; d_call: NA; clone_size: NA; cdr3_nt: TGTGCCAGAAGCTCCCTGGGAGTTAGCACTGAAGCTTTCTTT; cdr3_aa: CARSSLGVSTEAFF
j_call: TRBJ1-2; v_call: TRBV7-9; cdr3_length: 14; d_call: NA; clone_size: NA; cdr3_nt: TGTGCCAGCAGCCCACCAGGAGGGAACTATGGCTACACCTTC; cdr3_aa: CASSPPGGNYGYTF
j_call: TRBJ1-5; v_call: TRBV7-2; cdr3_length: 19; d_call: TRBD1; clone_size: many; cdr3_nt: TGTGCCAGCAGACCCACCGTAGGGACAGGGGTCCCCGAGTATCAGCCCCAGCATTTT; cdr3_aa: CASRPTVGTGVPEYQPQHF
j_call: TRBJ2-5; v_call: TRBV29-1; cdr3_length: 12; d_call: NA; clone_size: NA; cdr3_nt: TGCAGCGTTGATGGTCTCCAAGAGACCCAGTACTTC; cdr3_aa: CSVDGLQETQYF
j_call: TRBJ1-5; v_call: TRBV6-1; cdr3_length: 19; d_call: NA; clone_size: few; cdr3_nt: TGTGCCAGCAGTGAAAGCAGAATACGACGAGAAAGAAGCAATCAGCCCCAGCATTTT; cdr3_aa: CASSESRIRRERSNQPQHF
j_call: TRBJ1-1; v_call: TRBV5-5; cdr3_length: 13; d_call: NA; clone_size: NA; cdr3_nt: TGTGCCAGCAGCCCCTCCGGGGGGGCTGAAGCTTTCTTT; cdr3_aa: CASSPSGGAEAFF
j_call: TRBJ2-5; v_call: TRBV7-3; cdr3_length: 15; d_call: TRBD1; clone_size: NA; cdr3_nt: TGTGCCAGCAGCTCAGACAGGGTCCCCGAAGAGACCCAGTACTTC; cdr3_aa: CASSSDRVPEETQYF
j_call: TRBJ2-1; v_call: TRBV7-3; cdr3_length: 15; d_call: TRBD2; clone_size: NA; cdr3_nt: TGTGCCAGCAGCCCCTGGAATAGCGGGGGGGGTGAGCAGTTCTTC; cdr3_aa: CASSPWNSGGGEQFF
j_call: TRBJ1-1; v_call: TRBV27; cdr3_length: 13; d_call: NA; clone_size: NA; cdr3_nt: TGTGCCAGCAGTTTATCAGGAGAACCTGAAGCTTTCTTT; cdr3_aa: CASSLSGEPEAFF
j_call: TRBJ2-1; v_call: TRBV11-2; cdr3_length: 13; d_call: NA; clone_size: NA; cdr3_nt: TGTGCCAGCAGCTTAGATATATTAGATGAGCAGTTCTTC; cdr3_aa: CASSLDILDEQFF
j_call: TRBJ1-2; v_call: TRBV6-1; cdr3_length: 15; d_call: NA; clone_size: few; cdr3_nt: TGTGCCAGCAGTGTAGGGGCAGGGACTAACTATGGCTACACCTTC; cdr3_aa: CASSVGAGTNYGYTF
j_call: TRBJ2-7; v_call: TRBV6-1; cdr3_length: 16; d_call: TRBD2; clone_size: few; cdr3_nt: TGTGCCAGCAGTTCGGGACTAGCGGGGGTTCTCTACGAGCAGTACTTC; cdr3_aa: CASSSGLAGVLYEQYF
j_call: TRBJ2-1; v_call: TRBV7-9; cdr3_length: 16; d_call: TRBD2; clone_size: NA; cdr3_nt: TGTGCCAGCAGCTTAGCCCTAGGGGGCGGGGGGGATGAGCAGTTCTTC; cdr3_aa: CASSLALGGGGDEQFF
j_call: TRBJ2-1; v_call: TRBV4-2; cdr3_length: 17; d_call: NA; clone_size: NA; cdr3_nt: TGTGCCAGCAGCCAAGATGAGGTAACGAGCTCCTACAATGAGCAGTTCTTC; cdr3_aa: CASSQDEVTSSYNEQFF
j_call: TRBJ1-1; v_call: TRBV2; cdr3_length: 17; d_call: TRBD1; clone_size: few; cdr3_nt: TGTGCCAGCAGTGAAGTCACACAGGGGGCAGTGAACACTGAAGCTTTCTTT; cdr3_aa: CASSEVTQGAVNTEAFF
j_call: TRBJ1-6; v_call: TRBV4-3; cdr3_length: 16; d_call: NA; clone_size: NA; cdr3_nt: TGCGCCAGCAGCCAAGAAATAGAAGAAAACGGGTCACCCCTCCACTTT; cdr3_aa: CASSQEIEENGSPLHF
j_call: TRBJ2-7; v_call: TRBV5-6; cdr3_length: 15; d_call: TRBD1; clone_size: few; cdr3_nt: TGTGCCAGCAGGCCTCGTCCGGGACAGGGGTACGAGCAGTACTTC; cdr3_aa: CASRPRPGQGYEQYF
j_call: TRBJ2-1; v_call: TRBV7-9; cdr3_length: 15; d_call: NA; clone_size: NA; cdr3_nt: TGTGCCAGCAGCCCCCGACAGGTATCCTACAATGAGCAGTTCTTC; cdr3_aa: CASSPRQVSYNEQFF
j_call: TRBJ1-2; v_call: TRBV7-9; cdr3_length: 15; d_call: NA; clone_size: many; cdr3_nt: TGTGCCAGCAGCTTTTTGGATCAGGAGTTCTATGGCTACACCTTC; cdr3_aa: CASSFLDQEFYGYTF
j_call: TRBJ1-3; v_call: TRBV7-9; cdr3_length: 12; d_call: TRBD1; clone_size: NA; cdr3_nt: TGTGCCAGCAGCCTCTCGGGGGACAGGGACCTTTTT; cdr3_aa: CASSLSGDRDLF
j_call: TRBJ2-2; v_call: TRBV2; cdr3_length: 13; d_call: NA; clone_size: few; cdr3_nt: TGTGCCAGCAAGGGTAGTATGACCGGGGAGCTGTTTTTT; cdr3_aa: CASKGSMTGELFF
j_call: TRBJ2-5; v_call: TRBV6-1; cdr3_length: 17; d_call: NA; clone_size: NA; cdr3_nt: TGTGCCAGCAGTGAAGCGCTTTGGGCCCCCTACCAAGAGACCCAGTACTTC; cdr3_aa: CASSEALWAPYQETQYF
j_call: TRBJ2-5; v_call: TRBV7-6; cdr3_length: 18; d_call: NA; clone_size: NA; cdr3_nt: TGTGCCAGCAGCTTAGATTGGAGGCAGGGCCCGGCGGGAGAGACCCAGTACTTC; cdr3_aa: CASSLDWRQGPAGETQYF
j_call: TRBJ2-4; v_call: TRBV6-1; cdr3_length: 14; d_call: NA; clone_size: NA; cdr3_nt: TGTGCCAGCACCTCCCAGGGGGCCAAAAACATTCAGTACTTC; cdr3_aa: CASTSQGAKNIQYF
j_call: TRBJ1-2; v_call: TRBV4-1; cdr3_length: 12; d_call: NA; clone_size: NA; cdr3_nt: TGCGCCAGCAGCCAAGACTGGGAGGGCTACACCTTC; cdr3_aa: CASSQDWEGYTF
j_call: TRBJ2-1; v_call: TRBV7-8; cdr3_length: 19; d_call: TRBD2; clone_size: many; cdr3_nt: TGTGCCAGCAGCTTAGTTCGTCTAGCGGGGGGTACCTCCTACAATGAGCAGTTCTTC; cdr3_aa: CASSLVRLAGGTSYNEQFF
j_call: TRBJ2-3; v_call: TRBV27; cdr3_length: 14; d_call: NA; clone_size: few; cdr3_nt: TGTGCCAGCAGTTTAGACCTCCGCCCAGATACGCAGTATTTT; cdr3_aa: CASSLDLRPDTQYF
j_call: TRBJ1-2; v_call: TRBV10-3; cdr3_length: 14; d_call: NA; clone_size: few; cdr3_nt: TGTGCCATGGGCTCAGGAAATGCGATAGATGGCTACACCTTC; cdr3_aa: CAMGSGNAIDGYTF
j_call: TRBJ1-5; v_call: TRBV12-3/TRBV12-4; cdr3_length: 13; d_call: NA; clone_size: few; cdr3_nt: TGTGCCAGCACCCCTGGGGGGGGCCAGCCCCAGCATTTT; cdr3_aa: CASTPGGGQPQHF
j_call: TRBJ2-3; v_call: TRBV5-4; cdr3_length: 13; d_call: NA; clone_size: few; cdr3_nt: TGTGCCACCCTAGGGTCTTACACAGATACGCAGTATTTT; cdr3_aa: CATLGSYTDTQYF
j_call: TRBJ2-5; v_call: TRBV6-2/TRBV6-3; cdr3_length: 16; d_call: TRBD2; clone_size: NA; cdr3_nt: TGTGCCAGCAGCCCAATAGCGGGGGGGCCACGCGAGACCCAGTACTTC; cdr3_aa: CASSPIAGGPRETQYF
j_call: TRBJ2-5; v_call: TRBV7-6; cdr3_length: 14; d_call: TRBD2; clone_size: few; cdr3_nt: TGTGCCAGTTTCCCCCCCGGGAGGGGAGAGACCCAGTACTTC; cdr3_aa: CASFPPGRGETQYF
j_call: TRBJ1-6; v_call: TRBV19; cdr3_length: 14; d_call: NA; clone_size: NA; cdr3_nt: TGTGCCAGTAGTATGGTCGGGGTGAATTCACCCCTCCACTTT; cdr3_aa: CASSMVGVNSPLHF
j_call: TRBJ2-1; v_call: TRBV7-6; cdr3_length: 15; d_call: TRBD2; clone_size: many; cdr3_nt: TGTGCCAGCAGCGATCTAGCGGCCTCCTACAATGAGCAGTTCTTC; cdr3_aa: CASSDLAASYNEQFF
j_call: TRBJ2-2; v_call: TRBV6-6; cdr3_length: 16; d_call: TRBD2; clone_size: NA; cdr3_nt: TGTGCCAGCAGTTACTCTCGGGAGGGTGACACCGGGGAGCTGTTTTTT; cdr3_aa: CASSYSREGDTGELFF
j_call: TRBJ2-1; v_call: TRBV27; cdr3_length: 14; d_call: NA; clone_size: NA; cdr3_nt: TGTGCCAGCAGTTTATCGGACGGGAGAAATGAGCAGTTCTTC; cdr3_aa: CASSLSDGRNEQFF
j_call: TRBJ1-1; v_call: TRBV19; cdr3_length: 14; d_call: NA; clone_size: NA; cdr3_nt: TGTGCCAGTAGTACCGACAGGCAGCCCACTGAAGCTTTCTTT; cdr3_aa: CASSTDRQPTEAFF
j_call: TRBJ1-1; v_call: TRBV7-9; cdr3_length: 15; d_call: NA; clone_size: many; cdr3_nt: TGTGCCAGCAGCTCCGCTTTGACGGTGAACACTGAAGCTTTCTTT; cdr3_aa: CASSSALTVNTEAFF
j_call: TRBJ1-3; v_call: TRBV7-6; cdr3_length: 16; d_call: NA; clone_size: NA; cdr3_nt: TGTGCCAGCAGCTTAGCAGCGGGCCTCTCTGGAAACACCATATATTTT; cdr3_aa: CASSLAAGLSGNTIYF
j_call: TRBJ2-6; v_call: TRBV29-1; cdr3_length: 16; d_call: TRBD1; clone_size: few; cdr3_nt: TGCAGCGTTGAGGACAGGGGGGTGACTGGGGCCAACGTCCTGACTTTC; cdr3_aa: CSVEDRGVTGANVLTF
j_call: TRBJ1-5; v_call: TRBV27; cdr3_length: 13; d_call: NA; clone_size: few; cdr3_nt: TGTGCCAGCAGTTGGGGCCTCGAGAAGCCCCAGCATTTT; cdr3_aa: CASSWGLEKPQHF
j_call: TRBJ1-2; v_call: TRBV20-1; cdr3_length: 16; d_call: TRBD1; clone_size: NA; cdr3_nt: TGCAGTGCTAGCCCGGGACAGGGGGCCCCGCCGTGGGGCTACACCTTC; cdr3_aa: CSASPGQGAPPWGYTF
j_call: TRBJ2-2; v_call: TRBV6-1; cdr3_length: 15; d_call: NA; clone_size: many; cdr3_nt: TGTGCCAGCAGTGACGGGACGGGGAACACCGGGGAGCTGTTTTTT; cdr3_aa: CASSDGTGNTGELFF
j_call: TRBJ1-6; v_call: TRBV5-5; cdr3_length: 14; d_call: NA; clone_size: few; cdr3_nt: TGTGCCAGCATCCTTGGATTGGGGAATTCACCCCTCCACTTT; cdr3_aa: CASILGLGNSPLHF
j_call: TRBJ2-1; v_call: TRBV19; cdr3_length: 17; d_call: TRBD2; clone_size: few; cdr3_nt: TGTGCCAGTAGTATTGCGGTAGCGGGAGGATTCTACAATGAGCAGTTCTTC; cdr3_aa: CASSIAVAGGFYNEQFF
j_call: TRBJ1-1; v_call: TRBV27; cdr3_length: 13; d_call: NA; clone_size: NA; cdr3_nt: TGTGCCAGCAAACCCGGCTTGAACACTGAAGCTTTCTTT; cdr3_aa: CASKPGLNTEAFF